What follows are 3 T cell receptor beta chains derived from one specimen sequenced in a study of graft-versus-host responses after intestinal transplantation. Assay used: immunoSEQ multiplex PCR; TCRdb lists only in-frame clones, some missing. There are about 98,000 clones in the sample; roughly 87% occur only once, and 17% lies in the top ten. For these receptors, no antigen is known. The sample in question was unstimulated CD8+ T cells sorted from spleen or lymph node cells, obtained before intestinal transplant. The receptors here all came from a human donor who received an intestinal transplant.

The rearrangement joins TRBV4-1 to TRBJ1-5; perhaps TRBD1 as D (5 bases). Germline values: CDR1 MGHRA, CDR2 YSYEKL. The CDR3 length is 14 residues. Between the trimmed V and J ends, which lost 1 base and 1 base, there was a span of 5 bases. The CDR3 spells CASSQGDSNQPQHF. The CDR3 DNA is TGCGCCAGCAGCCAAGGGGACAGCAATCAGCCCCAGCATTTT.

V usage is TRBV27 and J usage is TRBJ2-7, with D possibly being TRBD2 (6 bases). CDR3 size: 17 residues. Germline CDR1 is MNHEY and CDR2 is SMNVEV (reference sequence). V lost 5 bases to trimming and J lost 3 bases, with 23 bases between them. CDR3 loop: CASSLLVRGGVFYEQYF. CDR3 nucleotide sequence: TGTGCCAGCAGTCTCCTCGTTAGGGGAGGAGTGTTCTACGAGCAGTACTTC.

The chain has TRBV4-1 and TRBJ2-1, with no clear D. Between the trimmed V and J ends, which lost 4 bases and 8 bases, there was a span of 9 bases. CDR3 length equals 12 residues. Germline V gene data show CDR1 as MGHRA and CDR2 as YSYEKL. CDR3 sequence (DNA): TGCGCCAGCAGCCGCCATATCCATGAGCAGTTCTTC. It specifies CASSRHIHEQFF.